This T cell receptor beta chain was sequenced in a study of T cell responses to AZD1222 COVID-19 vaccine. Repertoires were generated with immunoSEQ multiplex PCR, while TCRdb's copy carries only in-frame clones and drops some. There are approximately 120,000 clones in the sample; roughly 86% occur only once, and more than 10% lies in the top ten. Study results and limitations: None of the repertoires were sampled until the peak T cell response had passed. Reportedly, nearly half of unique spike TCRs recognized epitopes outside B.1.351/B.1.1.7 mutations. At 160-218 and 743-854, vaccine-associated CD4 TCRs were dominant, and they spanned spike.

A word on this clone: The antigen is unknown.

The TCR originated in an adult in good health. The source was peripheral blood, collected on day 0 of MenACWY control vaccination.

This CDR3 is CASSMGGYGYTF. As DNA, the CDR3 is TGTGCCAGCAGTATGGGTGGCTATGGCTACACCTTC. V is TRBV27 and J is TRBJ1-2, with D hard to call. CDR3 size: 12 residues. V lost 5 bases, J lost 4 bases, and 8 bases lay in between. CDR1 is MNHEY and CDR2 is SMNVEV in the germline V gene (reference sequence).